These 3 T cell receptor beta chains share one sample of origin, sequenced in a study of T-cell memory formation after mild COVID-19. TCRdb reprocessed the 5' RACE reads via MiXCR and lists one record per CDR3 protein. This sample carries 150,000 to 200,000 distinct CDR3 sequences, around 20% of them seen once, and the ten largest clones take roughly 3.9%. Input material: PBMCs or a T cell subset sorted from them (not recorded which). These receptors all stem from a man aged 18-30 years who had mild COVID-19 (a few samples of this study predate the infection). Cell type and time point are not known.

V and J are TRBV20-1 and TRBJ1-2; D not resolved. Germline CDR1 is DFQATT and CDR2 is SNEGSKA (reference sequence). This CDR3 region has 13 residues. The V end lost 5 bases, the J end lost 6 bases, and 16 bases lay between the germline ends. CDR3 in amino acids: CSASLVRSDGYTF. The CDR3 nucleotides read TGCAGTGCTTCCCTCGTGCGTAGTGATGGCTACACCTTC.

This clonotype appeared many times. CDR3 sequence reads: CASSSSQETQYF. The CDR3 nucleotides read TGTGCCAGCAGCTCGAGCCAAGAGACCCAGTACTTC. V gene TRBV11-2 combines with J gene TRBJ2-5; no reliable D call. The germline V gene has CDR1 SGHAT and CDR2 FQNNGV. This CDR3 has 12 residues. The germline V and J ends were trimmed by 4 bases and 1 base, with 4 bases remaining between them. Full variable domain (missing parts from reference TRBV11-2 and TRBJ2-5): EAGVAQSPRYKIIEKRQSVAFWCNPISGHATLYWYQQILGQGPKLLIQFQNNGVVDDSQLPKDRFSAERLKGVDSTLKIQPAKLEDSAVYLCASSSSQETQYFGPGTRLLVL.

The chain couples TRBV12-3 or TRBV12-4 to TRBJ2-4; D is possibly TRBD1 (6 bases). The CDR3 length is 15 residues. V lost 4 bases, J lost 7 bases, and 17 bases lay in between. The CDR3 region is CASSSYQGPGNIQYF. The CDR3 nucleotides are TGTGCCAGCAGTTCATATCAGGGGCCTGGGAACATTCAGTACTTC.